This TCR beta chain was obtained from a study of blood T cell repertoires in COVID-19. Study summary: T cells, B-cell-depleted T cells, or PBMCs supplied cDNA or gDNA.

The CDR3 is made up of 14 amino acids. V trimming: 1 base; J trimming: 10 bases; junction bases outside the gene matches: 9. Per the germline V gene, CDR1 is MGHDK and CDR2 is SYGVNS. Authors' processing steps: Estimates of nucleated cell counts were drawn from the amplification of reference gene primers. Clones were sequenced by immunoSEQ multiplex PCR, and TCRdb holds only the in-frame ones, with some missing. V, J and clone size are taken as reported in that table, and D and trimming were inferred from the DNA itself. The sample includes some 230,000 clones, approximately 84% of them seen just once. Recruits, aged roughly 18 to 95 years, lived in 20 to 30 US areas. Which cohort a participant joined came from the clinical history participants gave.

The sequence derives from a middle-aged man who had recovered from COVID-19. The chain has TRBV25-1 and TRBJ1-1, with 7 bases that match TRBD1. The sequenced material came from PBMCs or T cells enriched from blood (not recorded which). The chain's CDR3 is CASSEFAQGSGAFF. DNA for the CDR3: TGTGCCAGCAGTGAATTCGCACAGGGGTCGGGAGCTTTCTTT.